This TCR beta chain was captured in a study of blood T cells in healthy people across ages. General study results and limits: Strong correlation linked observed beta diversity and percent naive T cells.

The CDR3 consists of 11 residues. The V end lost 5 bases, the J end lost 8 bases, and 7 bases lay between the germline ends. Germline CDR1 SGHVS, CDR2 FNYEAQ. Donors were healthy Caucasian individuals from Russia aged about 6 to 90. Alongside a J-beta primer mix, a sample-barcoded 5' primer served in a second PCR lasting 7 to 11 cycles. TCRdb re-derived calls from the 5' RACE reads in MiXCR, one entry per CDR3 protein. The top ten clones hold around 23% of a sample with 580,000 or so distinct CDR3 sequences, roughly 48% of them seen once. Concerning this clonotype: The antigen remains unidentified.

This receptor was taken from an elderly man in good health. Input material: blood. J is TRBJ2-4 and V is TRBV7-6, with TRBD2 as a possible D gene (6 bases). The CDR3 DNA sequence: TGTGCCAGCAGCCCGGGAGACATTCAGTACTTC. Translating gives CASSPGDIQYF.